This T cell receptor beta chain was documented in a study of radiotherapy plus CTLA-4 blockade in lung cancer. Study background: Objective response was observed in about 19% of patients, and disease control in just over 30%.

Broader study findings: Early blood T cell clone dynamics reportedly forecast response best, with interferon-beta.

The CDR3 is 15 residues long. In germline, CDR1 is SGHRS, CDR2 YFSETQ. The V gene end was trimmed by 4 bases and the J gene end by 6 bases; junction bases not matched to a gene: 8. To note about this clone: The target antigen is unknown.

Only in-frame clones appear in the TCRdb table, and some are missing; sequencing was by immunoSEQ multiplex PCR. This sample yields over 100,000 clones, of which 80% to 90% are seen a single time; roughly 6.9% belongs to the top ten. The V call is TRBV5-1, the J call TRBJ1-4; the match to TRBD1 covers 8 bases. The clonotype comes from a human donor with non-small cell lung cancer that progressed on radiotherapy plus ipilimumab. The specimen was peripheral blood, collected from a patient treated with radiotherapy plus ipilimumab. The CDR3: CASSTTGVGDEKLFF. In DNA, the CDR3 is TGCGCCAGCAGCACGACAGGGGTGGGGGATGAAAAACTGTTTTTT.